The 15 T cell receptor beta chains below were found in one sample sequenced in a study of blood T cell repertoires in COVID-19. Data came from immunoSEQ multiplex PCR; TCRdb stores just in-frame clones and leaves some out. The sample includes more than 100,000 clones, less than 85% of them seen just once. The sequencing input was peripheral blood. The receptors stem from a woman aged 80 or older with acute or convalescent COVID-19.

This CDR3 is CASAGTGVKSGYTF. The CDR3 DNA sequence: TGTGCCAGCGCCGGGACAGGGGTTAAGAGTGGCTACACCTTC. The V gene is TRBV2, the J gene TRBJ1-2; the match to TRBD1 covers 10 bases. Germline CDR1 SNHLY, CDR2 FYNNEI. The length of the CDR3 is 14 residues. Losses at the gene ends were 8 bases for V and 7 bases for J; bases not matched to a gene: 10.

This clone was counted between two and nine times. The gene calls are TRBV4-2 and TRBJ2-5; 13 bases are a match to TRBD2. With V trimmed by 3 bases and J by 3 bases, 4 bases remained unmatched. The CDR3 is made up of 16 amino acids. Germline V CDR1 and CDR2: LGHNA, YNFKEQ. The CDR3 here is CASSHGLAGAEETQYF. In nucleotides, the CDR3 is TGTGCCAGCAGCCACGGACTAGCGGGAGCCGAAGAGACCCAGTACTTC.

The table lists this clone with a few counts. This chain links TRBV5-5 with TRBJ1-1; D remains unclear. Trimming took 0 bases from V and 1 from J, leaving 19 bases between them. This CDR3 contains 18 residues. Germline V gene data show CDR1 as SGHKS and CDR2 as YYEKEE (reference sequence). For the CDR3, the DNA is TGTGCCAGCAGCTTGGCCCTTTCGCGAGCAGGCCCGAACACTGAAGCTTTCTTT. This sequence encodes CASSLALSRAGPNTEAFF.

The chain couples TRBV7-2 to TRBJ2-5; the D gene is possibly TRBD1 (6 bases). This CDR3 has 14 amino acids. Germline assignment: CDR1 SGHTA and CDR2 FQGNSA. Between the trimmed V and J ends, which lost 5 bases and 7 bases, there was a span of 17 bases. In DNA form, the CDR3 reads TGTGCCAGCAGCATTGATTTACAGGGTGCGACCCAGTACTTC. It is translated as CASSIDLQGATQYF.

V and J are TRBV18 and TRBJ1-2, with D possibly matching TRBD1 (6 bases). From germline, CDR1 is KGHSH and CDR2 LQKENI. The CDR3 is made up of 16 amino acids. V lost 6 bases to trimming and J lost 2 bases, with 19 bases between them. CDR3 nucleotides: TGTGCCAGCTCCCCCGACAGGAACCGTAGAAACTATGGCTACACCTTC. Translated, it gives CASSPDRNRRNYGYTF.

The rearrangement uses TRBV10-3 and TRBJ2-7; 7 bases are a match to TRBD1. V was clipped by 5 bases and J by 3 bases; unmatched bases: 4. This CDR3 comprises 13 residues. From germline, CDR1 is ENHRY and CDR2 SYGVKD. CDR3 nucleotides: TGTGCCATCAGTACAGGGGTGGGCTACGAGCAGTACTTC. It translates to CAISTGVGYEQYF.

The V gene is TRBV7-9, the J gene TRBJ1-5; perhaps TRBD1 as D (5 bases). This CDR3 is built from 13 residues. Germline values: CDR1 SEHNR, CDR2 FQNEAQ (reference sequence). The V gene lost 1 base and the J gene lost 4 bases, with 5 bases spanning the gap. CDR3 amino acids: CASSLGQNQPQHF. As DNA, the CDR3 is TGTGCCAGCAGCTTAGGACAGAATCAGCCCCAGCATTTT.

The chain has TRBV19 and TRBJ2-1; 10 bases are a match to TRBD1. The germline V gene encodes CDR1 LNHDA and CDR2 SQIVND (reference sequence). The junction had 6 bases not matched to a gene; V was cut back by 5 bases and J by 5 bases. The CDR3 extends over 15 amino acids. The CDR3 DNA sequence: TGTGCCAGTAGTGCCTGGACAGGGGGTAACAATGAGCAGTTCTTC. It is translated as CASSAWTGGNNEQFF.

The V call is TRBV19, the J call TRBJ1-6, with a tentative D call TRBD1 (5 bases). Trimming removed 3 bases from V and 4 bases from J, with 10 bases in between. Germline assignment: CDR1 LNHDA and CDR2 SQIVND (reference sequence). The CDR3 runs 15 residues. CDR3 nucleotide sequence: TGTGCCAGTAGTATTGCGGAGGGGTATAATTCACCCCTCCACTTT. Protein: CASSIAEGYNSPLHF.

This clone showed up just once. This rearrangement joins TRBV6-5 to TRBJ2-5, with 12 nucleotides matching TRBD2. J was trimmed by 4 bases and V by 9 bases; bases with no gene match: 3. CDR1 MNHEY and CDR2 SVGAGI come from the germline V gene. CDR3 length: 13 amino acids. The CDR3 sequence is CARPGLAGETQYF. DNA for the CDR3: TGTGCCAGACCGGGACTAGCGGGAGAGACCCAGTACTTC.

The chain combines TRBV7-2 with TRBJ2-1, with 7 nucleotides matching TRBD2. Germline V gene data show CDR1 as SGHTA and CDR2 as FQGNSA. V lost 5 bases and J lost 16; bases outside the gene matches: 14. The CDR3 consists of 13 residues. As DNA, the CDR3 is TGTGCCAGCAGCCCTGCCCAGGAGCGGGATTCCTTCTTC. Translation: CASSPAQERDSFF.

The chain is built from TRBV2 and TRBJ2-7; the D is unclear. Germline V lookup: CDR1 SNHLY, CDR2 FYNNEI. The germline V and J ends were trimmed by 2 bases and 8 bases, with 7 bases remaining between them. CDR3 size: 11 residues. This chain's CDR3 is CASSETAQQYF. CDR3 bases: TGTGCCAGCAGTGAAACAGCTCAGCAGTACTTC. Based on the CDR3 plus reference TRBV2 and TRBJ2-7, the full variable domain is EPEVTQTPSHQVTQMGQEVILRCVPISNHLYFYWYRQILGQKVEFLVSFYNNEISEKSEIFDDQFSVERPDGSNFTLKIRSTKLEDSAMYFCASSETAQQYFGPGTRLTVT.

A few counts support this clone. The chain employs TRBV19 and TRBJ1-5; possibly TRBD1 for D (5 bases). Trimming shortened V by 5 bases and J by 2 bases, and 10 bases separated the two germline ends. The CDR3 length is 14 residues. Germline V CDR1 and CDR2: LNHDA, SQIVND (reference sequence). CDR3 sequence (DNA): TGTGCCAGTAGTCAGGGTTTGGGCAATCAGCCCCAGCATTTT. Its protein product is CASSQGLGNQPQHF.

The J gene is TRBJ2-1, the V gene TRBV27; 9 bases are shared with TRBD2. This CDR3 has 16 residues. Germline CDR1 MNHEY, CDR2 SMNVEV (reference sequence). Losses at the gene ends were 2 bases for V and 6 bases for J; bases not matched to a gene: 8. CDR3 DNA sequence: TGTGCCAGCAGTTTACTAGCGGGACCTACGAGCAATGAGCAGTTCTTC. This sequence encodes CASSLLAGPTSNEQFF.

The V and J genes are TRBV5-8 and TRBJ2-2; D might be TRBD2 (5 bases). Trimming removed 0 bases from V and 7 bases from J, with 7 bases in between. The germline gives CDR1 SGHTS, CDR2 YDEGEE. This CDR3 contains 13 residues. This chain's CDR3 is CASSLAGVGELFF. The CDR3 coding sequence is TGTGCCAGCAGCTTGGCCGGGGTCGGGGAGCTGTTTTTT.